Below are 9 T cell receptor beta chains sequenced from a single sample in a study of blood T cell repertoires in COVID-19. TCRdb's table, derived via immunoSEQ multiplex PCR, lists solely in-frame clones and lacks some. The repertoire holds under 350,000 clones, with 90% as singletons. Sequencing was carried out using peripheral blood. The receptors originated from a woman aged 25 to 39 with COVID-19, enrolled during active disease.

V usage is TRBV24-1 and J usage is TRBJ2-3; D is possibly TRBD2 (5 bases). The length of the CDR3 is 16 residues. Trimming left V 1 base short and J 4 bases short, with 14 bases between. Per germline, CDR1 KGHDR and CDR2 SFDVKD. CDR3 loop: CATSDFTGFGADTQYF. The CDR3, as DNA: TGTGCCACCAGTGATTTTACGGGATTTGGTGCAGATACGCAGTATTTT.

This chain joins TRBV28 and TRBJ2-1; 7 bases are a match to TRBD2. With V trimmed by 3 bases and J by 9 bases, 8 bases remained unmatched. The CDR3 spans 14 residues. Looked up from germline, CDR1 is MDHEN and CDR2 is SYDVKM. This CDR3 is CASSFGLAVFEQFF. CDR3 bases: TGTGCCAGCAGTTTCGGCCTAGCGGTATTTGAGCAGTTCTTC.

This chain connects TRBV2 to TRBJ2-7, with TRBD1 matching over 8 bases. There are 16 residues in the CDR3. J was trimmed by 4 bases and V by 5 bases; bases with no gene match: 13. The germline gives CDR1 SNHLY, CDR2 FYNNEI. CDR3 nucleotides: TGTGCCAGCAGTAAAGAGGCCAGGACAGGGCAATACGAGCAGTACTTC. Its protein product is CASSKEARTGQYEQYF. The full variable domain, completed using reference TRBV2 and TRBJ2-7, is EPEVTQTPSHQVTQMGQEVILRCVPISNHLYFYWYRQILGQKVEFLVSFYNNEISEKSEIFDDQFSVERPDGSNFTLKIRSTKLEDSAMYFCASSKEARTGQYEQYFGPGTRLTVT.

V gene TRBV4-1 combines with J gene TRBJ2-5; the D gene is possibly TRBD2 (5 bases). The ends were cut back, 0 bases at V and 5 bases at J, with 10 bases in the middle. Germline assignment: CDR1 MGHRA and CDR2 YSYEKL. The CDR3 sequence is 14 residues long. CDR3: CASSQDARGETQYF. In DNA form, the CDR3 reads TGCGCCAGCAGCCAAGACGCCCGCGGGGAGACCCAGTACTTC.

The CDR3: CATSDLGAGLSDTQYF. CDR3 nucleotide sequence: TGTGCCACCAGTGATTTAGGGGCAGGGCTCTCAGATACGCAGTATTTT. This chain connects TRBV24-1 to TRBJ2-3, with D tentatively TRBD1 (5 bases). In germline, CDR1 is KGHDR, CDR2 SFDVKD. V lost 1 base to trimming and J lost 4 bases, with 14 bases between them. The CDR3 totals 16 residues.

This chain connects TRBV10-3 to TRBJ1-4, with 9 bases lining up with TRBD1. J lost 7 bases, V lost 2 bases, and 2 bases had no gene match. The CDR3 totals 14 residues. Germline lookup yields CDR1 ENHRY and CDR2 SYGVKD. CDR3 protein: CAISEGTGTEKLFF. As DNA, the CDR3 is TGTGCCATCAGTGAGGGGACAGGGACTGAAAAACTGTTTTTT.

The chain employs TRBV19 and TRBJ1-1, with D perhaps matching TRBD1 (6 bases). The CDR3 is 13 residues long. Trimming removed 8 bases at V and 4 bases at J, with 14 bases between. Germline V gene data show CDR1 as LNHDA and CDR2 as SQIVND (reference sequence). The DNA for the CDR3 is TGTGCCAGTGCTACAGGGAAAGGCACTGAAGCTTTCTTT. Protein sequence: CASATGKGTEAFF.

The chain has TRBV29-1 and TRBJ2-7; TRBD2 matches at 13 bases. Germline values: CDR1 SQVTM, CDR2 ANQGSEA. The V gene end was trimmed by 3 bases and the J gene end by 7 bases; junction bases not matched to a gene: 6. This CDR3 has 14 amino acids. The CDR3 sequence: CSVDRTSGSGEQYF. DNA for the CDR3: TGCAGCGTTGATCGGACTAGCGGGAGTGGGGAGCAGTACTTC.

The gene calls are TRBV5-5 and TRBJ2-2; 7 bases match TRBD1. The germline CDR1 and CDR2 sequences are SGHKS and YYEKEE (reference sequence). The CDR3 runs 16 residues. Losses at the gene ends were 0 bases for V and 7 bases for J; bases not matched to a gene: 9. The CDR3 nucleotides are TGTGCCAGCAGCTTGGATAGGGGGCCTACCTTCGGGGAGCTGTTTTTT. Translated: CASSLDRGPTFGELFF.